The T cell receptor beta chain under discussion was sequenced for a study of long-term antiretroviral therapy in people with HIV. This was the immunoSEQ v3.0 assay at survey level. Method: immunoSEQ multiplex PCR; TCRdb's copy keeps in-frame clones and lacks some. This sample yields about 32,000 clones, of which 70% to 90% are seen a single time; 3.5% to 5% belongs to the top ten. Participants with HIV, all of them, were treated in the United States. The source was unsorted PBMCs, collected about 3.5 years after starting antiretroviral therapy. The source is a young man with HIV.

This CDR3 reads CASSVERGVDTEAFF. For the CDR3, the DNA is TGTGCCAGCAGCGTAGAGAGGGGGGTCGATACTGAAGCTTTCTTT. The V call is TRBV9, the J call TRBJ1-1; possible D gene TRBD1, 6 bases. CDR3 length: 15 amino acids. Trimming removed 0 bases from V and 5 bases from J, with 14 bases in between. Per germline, CDR1 SGDLS and CDR2 YYNGEE. Complete variable domain (other parts from reference TRBV9 and TRBJ1-1): DSGVTQTPKHLITATGQRVTLRCSPRSGDLSVYWYQQSLDQGLQFLIQYYNGEERAKGNILERFSAQQFPDLHSELNLSSLELGDSALYFCASSVERGVDTEAFFGQGTRLTVV.